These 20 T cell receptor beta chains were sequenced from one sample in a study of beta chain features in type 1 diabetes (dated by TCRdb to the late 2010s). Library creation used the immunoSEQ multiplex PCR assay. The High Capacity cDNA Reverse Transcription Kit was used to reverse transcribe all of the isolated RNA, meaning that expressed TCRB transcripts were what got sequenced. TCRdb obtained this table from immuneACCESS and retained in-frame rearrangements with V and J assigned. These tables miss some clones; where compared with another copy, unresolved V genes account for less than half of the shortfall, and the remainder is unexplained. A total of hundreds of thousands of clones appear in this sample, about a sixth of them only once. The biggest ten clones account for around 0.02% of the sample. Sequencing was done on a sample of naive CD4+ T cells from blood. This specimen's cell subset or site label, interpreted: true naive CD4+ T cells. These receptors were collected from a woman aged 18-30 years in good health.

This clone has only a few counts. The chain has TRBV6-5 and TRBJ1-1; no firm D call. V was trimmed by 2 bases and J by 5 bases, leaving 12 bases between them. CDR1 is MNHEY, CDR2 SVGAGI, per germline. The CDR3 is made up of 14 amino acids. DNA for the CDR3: TGTGCCAGCAGTTACATTGGGATCCGGACTGAAGCTTTCTTT. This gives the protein CASSYIGIRTEAFF.

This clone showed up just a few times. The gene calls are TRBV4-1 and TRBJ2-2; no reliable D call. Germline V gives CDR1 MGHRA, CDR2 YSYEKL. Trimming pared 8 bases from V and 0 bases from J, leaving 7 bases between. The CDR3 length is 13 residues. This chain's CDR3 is CASGLSNTGELFF. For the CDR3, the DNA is TGCGCCAGCGGGCTGTCGAACACCGGGGAGCTGTTTTTT.

CDR3 bases: TGTGCCAGCAAATTAGACACTTATGGCTACACCTTC. Encoded protein: CASKLDTYGYTF. The chain combines TRBV28 with TRBJ1-2; D gene unclear. V was trimmed by 7 bases and J by 5 bases, leaving 11 bases between them. CDR1 is MDHEN, CDR2 SYDVKM, per germline. The CDR3 totals 12 residues.

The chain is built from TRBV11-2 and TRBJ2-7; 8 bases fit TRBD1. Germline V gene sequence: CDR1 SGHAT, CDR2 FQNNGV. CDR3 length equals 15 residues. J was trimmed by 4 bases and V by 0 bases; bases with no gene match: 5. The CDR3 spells CASSLEPGGRYEQYF. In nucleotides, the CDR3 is TGTGCCAGCAGCTTAGAACCAGGGGGCAGGTACGAGCAGTACTTC.

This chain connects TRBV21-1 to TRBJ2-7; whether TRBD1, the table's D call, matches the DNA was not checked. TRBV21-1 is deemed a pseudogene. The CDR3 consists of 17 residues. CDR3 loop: CASSKALPGQKAYEQYF. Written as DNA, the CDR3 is TGTGCCAGCAGCAAAGCGCTGCCGGGACAGAAGGCCTACGAGCAGTACTTC.

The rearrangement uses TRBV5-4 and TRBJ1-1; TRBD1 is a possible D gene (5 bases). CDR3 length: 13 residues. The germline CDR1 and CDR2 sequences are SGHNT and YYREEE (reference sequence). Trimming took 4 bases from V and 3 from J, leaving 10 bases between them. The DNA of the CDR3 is TGTGCCAGCAGCATAGGACAACACACTGAAGCTTTCTTT. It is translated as CASSIGQHTEAFF.

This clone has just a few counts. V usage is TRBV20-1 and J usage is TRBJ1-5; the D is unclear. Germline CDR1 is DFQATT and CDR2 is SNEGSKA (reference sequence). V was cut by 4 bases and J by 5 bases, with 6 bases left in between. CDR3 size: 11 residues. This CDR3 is CSANTDQPQHF. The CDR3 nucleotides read TGCAGTGCTAACACCGATCAGCCCCAGCATTTT.

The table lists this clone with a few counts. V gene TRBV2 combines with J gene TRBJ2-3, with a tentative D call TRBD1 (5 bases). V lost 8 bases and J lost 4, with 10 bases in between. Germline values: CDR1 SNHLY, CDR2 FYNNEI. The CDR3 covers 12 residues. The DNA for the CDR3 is TGTGCCAGCTGGGGCGCGGCAGATACGCAGTATTTT. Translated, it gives CASWGAADTQYF.

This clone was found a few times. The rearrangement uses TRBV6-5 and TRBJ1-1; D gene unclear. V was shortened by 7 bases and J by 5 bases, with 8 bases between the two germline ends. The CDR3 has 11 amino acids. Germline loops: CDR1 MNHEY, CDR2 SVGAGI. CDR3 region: CASMGITEAFF. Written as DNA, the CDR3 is TGTGCCAGCATGGGGATAACTGAAGCTTTCTTT.

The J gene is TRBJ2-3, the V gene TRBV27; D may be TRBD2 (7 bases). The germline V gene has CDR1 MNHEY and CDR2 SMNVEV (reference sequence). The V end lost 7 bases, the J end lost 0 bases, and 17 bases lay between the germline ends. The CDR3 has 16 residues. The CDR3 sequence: CASTTKRGASTDTQYF. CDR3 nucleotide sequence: TGTGCCAGCACCACCAAACGGGGGGCTAGCACAGATACGCAGTATTTT.

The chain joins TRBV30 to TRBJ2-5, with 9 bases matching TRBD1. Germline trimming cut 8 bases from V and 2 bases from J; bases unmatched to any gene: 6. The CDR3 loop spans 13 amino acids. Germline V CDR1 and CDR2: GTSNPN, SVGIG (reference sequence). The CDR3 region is CARPGTGQETQYF. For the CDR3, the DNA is TGTGCCCGGCCCGGGACAGGGCAAGAGACCCAGTACTTC.

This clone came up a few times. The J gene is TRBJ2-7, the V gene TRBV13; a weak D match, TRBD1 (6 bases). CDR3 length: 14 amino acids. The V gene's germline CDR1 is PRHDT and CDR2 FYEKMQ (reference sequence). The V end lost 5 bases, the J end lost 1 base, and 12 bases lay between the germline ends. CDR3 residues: CASSQRGRSYEQYF. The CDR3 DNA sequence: TGTGCCAGCAGCCAGAGGGGGAGATCCTACGAGCAGTACTTC.

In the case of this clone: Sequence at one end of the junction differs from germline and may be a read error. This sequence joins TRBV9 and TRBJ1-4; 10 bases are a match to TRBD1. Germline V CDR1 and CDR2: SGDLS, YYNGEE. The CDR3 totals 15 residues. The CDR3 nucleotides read TGTGCCAGCAGCGCGAGACAGGGGGCTTATGAAAAACTGCTTTTT. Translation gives CASSARQGAYEKLLF.

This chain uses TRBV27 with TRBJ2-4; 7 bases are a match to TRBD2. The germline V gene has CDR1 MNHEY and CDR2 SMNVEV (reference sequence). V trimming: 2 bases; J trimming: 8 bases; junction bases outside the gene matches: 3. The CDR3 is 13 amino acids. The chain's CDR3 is CASSLAGEDIQYF. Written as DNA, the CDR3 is TGTGCCAGCAGTTTAGCGGGAGAAGACATTCAGTACTTC.

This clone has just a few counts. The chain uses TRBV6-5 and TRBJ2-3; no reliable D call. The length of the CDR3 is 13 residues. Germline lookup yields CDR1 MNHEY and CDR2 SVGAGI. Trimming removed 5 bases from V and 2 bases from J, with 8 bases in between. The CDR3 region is CASSLRPTDTQYF. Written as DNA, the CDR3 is TGTGCCAGCAGTCTGCGACCCACAGATACGCAGTATTTT.

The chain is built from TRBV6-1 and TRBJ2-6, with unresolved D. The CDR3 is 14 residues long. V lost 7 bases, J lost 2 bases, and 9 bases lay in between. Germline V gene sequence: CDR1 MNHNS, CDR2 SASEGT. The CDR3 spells CASTPGAGANVLTF. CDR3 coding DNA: TGTGCCAGCACTCCTGGGGCTGGGGCCAACGTCCTGACTTTC.

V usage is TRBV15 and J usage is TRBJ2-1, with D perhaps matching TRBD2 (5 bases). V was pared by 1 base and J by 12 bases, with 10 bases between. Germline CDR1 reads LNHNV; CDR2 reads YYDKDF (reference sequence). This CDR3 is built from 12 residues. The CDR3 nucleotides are TGTGCCACCAGCAGAGGACGGGATGGGCAGTTCTTC. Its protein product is CATSRGRDGQFF.

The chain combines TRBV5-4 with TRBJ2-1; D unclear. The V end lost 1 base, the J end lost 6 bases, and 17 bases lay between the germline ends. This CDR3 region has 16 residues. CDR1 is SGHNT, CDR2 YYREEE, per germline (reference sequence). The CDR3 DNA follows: TGTGCCAGCAGCTTGAAGATTCTGAGTAGTGTCAATGAGCAGTTCTTC. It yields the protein CASSLKILSSVNEQFF.

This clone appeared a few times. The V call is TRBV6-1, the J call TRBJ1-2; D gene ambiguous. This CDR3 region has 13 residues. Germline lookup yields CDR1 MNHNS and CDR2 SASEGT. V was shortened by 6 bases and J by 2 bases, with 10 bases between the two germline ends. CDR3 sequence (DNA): TGTGCCAGCAGCCTGGACGGAAACTATGGCTACACCTTC. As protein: CASSLDGNYGYTF.

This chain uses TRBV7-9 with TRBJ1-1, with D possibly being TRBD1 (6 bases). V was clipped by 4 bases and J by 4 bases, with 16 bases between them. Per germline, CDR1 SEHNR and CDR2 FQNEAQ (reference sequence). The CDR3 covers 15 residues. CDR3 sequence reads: CASSSGQTPFTEAFF. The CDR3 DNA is TGTGCCAGCAGCTCCGGACAGACCCCGTTCACTGAAGCTTTCTTT.